The 24 T cell receptor beta chains in this list originate from one sample, sequenced in a study of human T cells and chemical hapten exposure. TCRdb re-called the RACE reads through MiXCR, storing one row per CDR3 protein. The table shows tens of thousands of distinct CDR3 sequences, with 8.5% to 14% occurring only once. As for time point: patch test 3, about 24 weeks after DPC sensitization. Indicated treatment: therapeutic diphenylcyclopropenone sensitization with weekly scalp DPC. The sequences come from whole blood, collected in connection with sensitization to the hapten diphenylcyclopropenone (DPC). These receptors were collected from a woman aged 50 to 60 with alopecia areata. Some clones in this sample may be carry-over from other donors' samples.

This clonotype was counted many times. The V and J genes are TRBV19 and TRBJ2-2; no definite D call. The CDR3 loop spans 14 amino acids. V was shortened by 3 bases and J by 3 bases, with 8 bases between the two germline ends. Looked up from germline, CDR1 is LNHDA and CDR2 is SQIVND (reference sequence). Here the CDR3 reads CASSIEADTGELFF. CDR3 DNA: TGTGCCAGTAGTATTGAAGCCGACACCGGGGAGCTGTTTTTT.

This clonotype was counted between two and nine times. The chain recombines TRBV6-1 with TRBJ1-6; no firm D call. This CDR3 spans 11 amino acids. The ends were cut back, 5 bases at V and 14 bases at J, with 10 bases in the middle. Germline CDR1 and CDR2: MNHNS and SASEGT. As DNA, the CDR3 is TGTGCCAGCAGTCCCCCCGGCACCCTCCACTTT. Translation: CASSPPGTLHF.

This clonotype has just a few counts. V and J are TRBV29-1 and TRBJ1-2; D gene unclear. Germline V CDR1 and CDR2: SQVTM, ANQGSEA. The length of the CDR3 is 12 residues. Between the trimmed V and J ends, which lost 3 bases and 13 bases, there was a span of 18 bases. DNA for the CDR3: TGCAGCGTTGAGGAACACCAAGGGCGCCGCACCTTC. Translating it yields CSVEEHQGRRTF.

Many counts were recorded for this clonotype. The chain combines TRBV12-3 or TRBV12-4 with TRBJ1-1, with unresolved D. Trimming cost V 6 bases and J 4 bases, with 18 bases left between them. The CDR3 is 15 amino acids. The CDR3 region is CASRWTGRPGTEAFF. The CDR3 region has the DNA TGTGCCAGCAGATGGACCGGAAGACCCGGCACTGAAGCTTTCTTT.

J is TRBJ2-7 and V is TRBV5-5; unclear D gene. The CDR3 extends over 14 amino acids. The germline V gene has CDR1 SGHKS and CDR2 YYEKEE (reference sequence). Between the trimmed V and J ends, which lost 0 bases and 3 bases, there was a span of 10 bases. The CDR3 region is CASSLVIQNYEQYF. CDR3 DNA: TGTGCCAGCAGCTTGGTGATCCAAAACTACGAGCAGTACTTC.

The rearrangement uses TRBV12-3 or TRBV12-4 and TRBJ1-1, with D unresolved. V was cut by 1 base and J by 1 base, with 13 bases left in between. CDR3 size: 16 residues. The CDR3 coding sequence is TGTGCCAGCAGTTTAGTCGGCAGGCGAACGAACACTGAAGCTTTCTTT. Protein sequence: CASSLVGRRTNTEAFF.

This clonotype was recorded many times. V and J are TRBV7-9 and TRBJ1-4; D remains unclear. This CDR3 is built from 12 residues. Germline V lookup: CDR1 SEHNR, CDR2 FQNEAQ (reference sequence). V lost 5 bases, J lost 13 bases, and 14 bases lay in between. Written as DNA, the CDR3 is TGTGCCAGCAGCCAGACATATCTTGGACTGTTTTTT. As protein: CASSQTYLGLFF.

This clonotype was seen a handful of times. V and J are TRBV28 and TRBJ1-4; D is undetermined. Trimming removed 5 bases at V and 5 bases at J, with 3 bases between. The CDR3 has 11 residues. Germline CDR1 reads MDHEN; CDR2 reads SYDVKM. In DNA form, the CDR3 reads TGTGCCAGCAGTAAAAATGAAAAACTGTTTTTT. Translating gives CASSKNEKLFF.

The rearrangement links TRBV7-2 to TRBJ2-5, with 10 bases identical to TRBD2. Germline CDR1 SGHTA, CDR2 FQGNSA. The CDR3 contains 17 residues. The V gene end was trimmed by 1 base and the J gene end by 1 base; junction bases not matched to a gene: 6. CDR3 loop: CASSLGPSGSTQETQYF. Here the CDR3 DNA reads TGTGCCAGCAGCTTAGGTCCTAGCGGGAGTACCCAAGAGACCCAGTACTTC.

This clonotype was counted many times. This chain joins TRBV28 and TRBJ2-7; 8 nucleotides match TRBD1. The CDR3 is made up of 15 amino acids. The V gene end was trimmed by 4 bases and the J gene end by 5 bases; junction bases not matched to a gene: 10. Germline loops: CDR1 MDHEN, CDR2 SYDVKM. The CDR3 sequence: CASSYLGQGGNEQYF. The CDR3 coding sequence is TGTGCCAGCAGTTACCTCGGACAGGGTGGTAACGAGCAGTACTTC.

The sample holds many counts of this clonotype. The junction departs from the called germline gene at one end, perhaps through a read error. The J gene is TRBJ2-2, the V gene TRBV7-7, with D unclear. Germline loops: CDR1 SSHAT, CDR2 FNYEAQ (reference sequence). There are 12 residues in the CDR3. The CDR3 region is CASSSLTGELFF. CDR3 coding DNA: TGTGCTAGCAGCTCCCTCACCGGGGAGCTGTTTTTT. Full variable domain (rest looked up from reference TRBV7-7 and TRBJ2-2): GAGVSQSPRYKVTKRGQDVTLRCDPISSHATLYWYQQALGQGPEFLTYFNYEAQPDKSGLPSDRFSAERPEGSISTLTIQRTEQRDSAMYRCASSSLTGELFFGEGSRLTVL.

The chain couples TRBV3-1 to TRBJ1-1; D perhaps matches TRBD1 (5 bases). The germline V gene has CDR1 LGHDT and CDR2 YNNKEL (reference sequence). V lost 7 bases and J 8 bases, leaving 14 bases between the germline ends. This CDR3 is 12 amino acids long. CDR3: CASTPGGLEAFF. The CDR3 DNA is TGTGCCAGCACCCCCGGGGGGTTGGAAGCTTTCTTT.

This clonotype has just a few counts. This chain connects TRBV5-1 to TRBJ2-3, with TRBD2 matching 10 bases. This CDR3 is 15 amino acids long. V was pared by 2 bases and J by 2 bases, with 2 bases of the junction left unmatched. From germline, CDR1 is SGHRS and CDR2 YFSETQ. The CDR3 protein is CASSFLAGATDTQYF. The CDR3 DNA reads TGCGCCAGCAGCTTCCTAGCGGGGGCCACAGATACGCAGTATTTT.

This clonotype has a count of ten or more. The chain is built from TRBV7-8 and TRBJ2-5; the D is unclear. This CDR3 region has 14 residues. V was cut by 5 bases and J by 2 bases, with 12 bases left in between. In germline, CDR1 is SGHVS, CDR2 FQNEAQ. The CDR3 sequence: CASSPQTIQETQYF. The CDR3 DNA reads TGTGCCAGCAGCCCGCAGACAATACAAGAGACCCAGTACTTC.

This clonotype was seen repeatedly, ten times or more. This chain links TRBV4-1 with TRBJ2-6; 7 bases map to TRBD1. CDR1 MGHRA and CDR2 YSYEKL come from the germline V gene. This CDR3 comprises 18 residues. Trimming removed 4 bases from V and 0 bases from J; junction bases left unmatched: 9. CDR3 protein: CASSPSTRTGSGANVLTF. The CDR3 DNA follows: TGCGCCAGCAGCCCCTCCACCCGGACAGGCTCTGGGGCCAACGTCCTGACTTTC.

This clonotype was counted between two and nine times. The chain couples TRBV28 to TRBJ1-2; a possible D gene is TRBD1 (6 bases). This CDR3 has 14 residues. Germline CDR1 MDHEN, CDR2 SYDVKM. Trimming took 3 bases from V and 6 from J, leaving 14 bases between them. CDR3 amino acids: CASSFTGPVDGYTF. As DNA, the CDR3 is TGTGCCAGCAGTTTTACAGGGCCAGTGGATGGCTACACCTTC.

CDR3 DNA sequence: TGCGCCAGCCGATTAGGGACAACAACTAATGAAAAACTGTTTTTT. Amino acids: CASRLGTTTNEKLFF. The rearrangement uses TRBV5-1 and TRBJ1-4; D is perhaps TRBD1 (6 bases). This CDR3 spans 15 amino acids. Germline V lookup: CDR1 SGHRS, CDR2 YFSETQ. The V gene lost 7 bases and the J gene lost 0 bases, with 13 bases spanning the gap.

The chain carries TRBV3-1 and TRBJ1-2; maybe TRBD1 (5 bases). The CDR3 extends over 11 amino acids. V dropped 3 bases and J dropped 9 bases, with 8 bases sitting between them. Germline CDR1 LGHDT, CDR2 YNNKEL (reference sequence). In nucleotides, the CDR3 is TGTGCCAGCAGCCAGGGGCTACGCTACACCTTC. This translates into CASSQGLRYTF.

This clonotype was seen at least ten times. The chain couples TRBV27 to TRBJ1-2; no clear D gene. CDR1 and CDR2 (germline): MNHEY, SMNVEV (reference sequence). The length of the CDR3 is 14 residues. Trimming pared 5 bases from V and 0 bases from J, leaving 10 bases between. The chain's CDR3 is CASSARAANYGYTF. DNA of the CDR3: TGTGCCAGCAGTGCGAGGGCCGCTAACTATGGCTACACCTTC.

The sample holds a few counts of this clonotype. The rearrangement uses TRBV7-9 and TRBJ1-2; 7 bases align to TRBD1. The CDR3 is 14 amino acids. The V and J ends lost 3 bases and 4 bases, in that order; junction bases with no gene match: 5. Germline-derived CDR1 and CDR2 are SEHNR and FQNEAQ (reference sequence). The CDR3 loop is CASSFGQATYGYTF. For the CDR3, the DNA is TGTGCCAGCAGCTTTGGACAGGCTACCTATGGCTACACCTTC.

This clonotype has a count of ten or more. The genes are TRBV29-1 and TRBJ1-2, with TRBD1 matching 7 bases. The CDR3 sequence is 14 residues long. Germline CDR1 SQVTM, CDR2 ANQGSEA. Trimming removed 5 bases from V and 4 bases from J; junction bases left unmatched: 10. The CDR3 reads CSVIGQENFYGYTF. The DNA of the CDR3 is TGCAGCGTTATCGGACAGGAGAATTTCTATGGCTACACCTTC. The whole variable domain, remainder taken from reference TRBV29-1 and TRBJ1-2, is SAVISQKPSRDICQRGTSLTIQCQVDSQVTMMFWYRQQPGQSLTLIATANQGSEATYESGFVIDKFPISRPNLTFSTLTVSNMSPEDSSIYLCSVIGQENFYGYTFGSGTRLTVV.

The rearrangement uses TRBV29-1 and TRBJ1-4; 7 positions match TRBD1. V trimming: 5 bases; J trimming: 4 bases; junction bases outside the gene matches: 4. This CDR3 has 13 amino acids. CDR1 is SQVTM and CDR2 is ANQGSEA in the germline V gene. The CDR3 loop reads CSVTGQINEKLFF. The CDR3, as DNA: TGCAGCGTTACGGGACAGATTAATGAAAAACTGTTTTTT.

This chain joins TRBV20-1 and TRBJ2-1, with 11 bases lining up with TRBD2. The CDR3 length is 15 residues. V lost 3 bases to trimming and J lost 5 bases; unmatched junction nucleotides: 6. The germline CDR1 and CDR2 sequences are DFQATT and SNEGSKA (reference sequence). The CDR3 DNA reads TGCAGTGCTAGTCATCCTAGCGGGGGGAACAATGAGCAGTTCTTC. It yields the protein CSASHPSGGNNEQFF.

This clonotype came up many times. The chain recombines TRBV28 with TRBJ1-2; the D gene is possibly TRBD1 (5 bases). The CDR3 runs to 13 residues. Trimming removed 0 bases at V and 5 bases at J, with 7 bases between. CDR1 and CDR2 (germline): MDHEN, SYDVKM. CDR3 DNA sequence: TGTGCCAGCAGTTTATGGGGGGAGTATGGCTACACCTTC. Protein product: CASSLWGEYGYTF.